One sample yielded the 7 T cell receptor beta chains listed below, sequenced in a study of cytomegalovirus exposure and HLA in healthy donors. The PCR had 60 Vbeta and 13 Jbeta primers. Generated by immunoSEQ multiplex PCR, the TCRdb table keeps only in-frame clones and is missing some. This table holds 100,000 to 150,000 clones, approximately 78% found once. Specimen: PBMCs. These receptors were taken from a middle-aged man in good health and CMV-seronegative.

V gene TRBV6-6 combines with J gene TRBJ1-3; D not resolved. Deletions cut 6 bases from V and 2 bases from J, with 11 bases between. Germline-derived CDR1 and CDR2 are MNHNY and SVGAGI (reference sequence). The CDR3 runs to 14 residues. The CDR3 nucleotides read TGTGCCAGCAGCTTCCCCGGAGCTGGAAACACCATATATTTT. This sequence encodes CASSFPGAGNTIYF.

This chain connects TRBV18 to TRBJ2-7, with a possible D match to TRBD1 (6 bases). The CDR3 contains 13 residues. V was cut by 4 bases and J by 6 bases, with 13 bases left in between. CDR1 is KGHSH and CDR2 is LQKENI in the germline V gene. CDR3 region: CASSLQGSAEQYF. DNA for the CDR3: TGTGCCAGCTCACTACAGGGTTCCGCCGAGCAGTACTTC.

The chain carries TRBV9 and TRBJ1-3, with TRBD1 as a possible D gene (5 bases). The V end was cut by 7 bases, the J end by 0 bases, with 14 bases between. CDR3 length: 15 amino acids. Per the germline V gene, CDR1 is SGDLS and CDR2 is YYNGEE. The CDR3, as DNA: TGTGCCAGCGGGGCGATGGGGCTCTCTGGAAACACCATATATTTT. Protein product: CASGAMGLSGNTIYF.

The J gene is TRBJ2-3, the V gene TRBV7-9; 7 bases match TRBD2. Trimming removed 3 bases from V and 0 bases from J; junction bases left unmatched: 6. The CDR3 consists of 16 residues. Germline CDR1 and CDR2: SEHNR and FQNEAQ (reference sequence). In DNA, the CDR3 is TGTGCCAGCAGCTTGGGGCTAGCGGTTAGCACAGATACGCAGTATTTT. This translates into CASSLGLAVSTDTQYF.

The genes are TRBV5-1 and TRBJ2-3, with TRBD2 as a possible D gene (5 bases). This CDR3 region has 15 residues. The V gene's germline CDR1 is SGHRS and CDR2 YFSETQ. V shed 7 bases and J shed 0 bases, with 15 bases lying between them. The CDR3, as DNA: TGCGCCAGCGTCAAACTAGTACCGAGCACAGATACGCAGTATTTT. This sequence encodes CASVKLVPSTDTQYF.

The CDR3 nucleotides are TGTGCCAGCAGTTACCGGGACACGCAAGCCTACGAGCAGTACTTC. The encoded protein is CASSYRDTQAYEQYF. The J gene is TRBJ2-5, the V gene TRBV2; weak D call: TRBD1 (6 bases). The end of the DNA is better explained by TRBJ2-7, so the J call may be wrong. CDR3 length equals 15 residues. Germline values: CDR1 SNHLY, CDR2 FYNNEI.

V is TRBV5-1 and J is TRBJ1-4, with D perhaps TRBD1 (5 bases). V lost 0 bases, J lost 7 bases, and 16 bases lay in between. The germline V gene encodes CDR1 SGHRS and CDR2 YFSETQ. The CDR3 contains 16 residues. CDR3 protein: CASSLAGRDVGEKLFF. In DNA form, the CDR3 reads TGCGCCAGCAGCTTGGCCGGCAGGGATGTTGGTGAAAAACTGTTTTTT.